These T cell receptor beta chains were read from a single sample in a study of blood T cell repertoires in COVID-19. The protocol was immunoSEQ multiplex PCR, while the TCRdb copy is restricted to in-frame clones and leaves out a portion. The sample holds around 250,000 clones, 65% to 85% seen once. Sequenced sample: PBMCs or T cells enriched from blood (not recorded which). The receptors originated from a man in his forties or fifties who had recovered from COVID-19. CDR3s include the opening cysteine and the closing phenylalanine or tryptophan. The D gene is left open where the match is weak. A clone size is listed for some rows: how often the clone was seen (once, few, many), or a class if it is expanded.

TRBJ2-5 | TRBD2 | TRBV7-8 | NA | TGTGCCAGCAGCTGGGGACTAGCGGGAGGTCAACAAGAGACCCAGTACTTC | CASSWGLAGGQQETQYF
TRBJ1-1 | NA | TRBV11-3 | NA | TGTGCCAGCAGCTTGGGCGGGGCCACTGAAGCTTTCTTT | CASSLGGATEAFF
TRBJ2-2 | NA | TRBV12-5 | few | TGTGCTAGTGGTTTGGTACTGGGACAGGAGCTGTTTTTT | CASGLVLGQELFF
TRBJ1-1 | NA | TRBV19 | NA | TGTGCCAGTAGTAGCCAGGGTAACACTGAAGCTTTCTTT | CASSSQGNTEAFF
TRBJ2-1 | TRBD2 | TRBV27 | NA | TGTGCCAGCAGTTTGTCACCCCCTAGCGGGAGATTGGGGAATGAGCAGTTCTTC | CASSLSPPSGRLGNEQFF
TRBJ1-1 | NA | TRBV6-4 | few | TGTGCCAGCAGCTCTACCTGGGGGGGCCTCACTGAAGCTTTCTTT | CASSSTWGGLTEAFF
TRBJ1-1 | TRBD1 | TRBV5-4 | NA | TGTGCCAGCAGCTCCCGGACAGGCCCGGCGGGCACTGAAGCTTTCTTT | CASSSRTGPAGTEAFF
TRBJ2-7 | TRBD2 | TRBV11-2 | NA | TGTGCCAGCAGCTCCGGGGGGGGCCTCTACGAGCAGTACTTC | CASSSGGGLYEQYF
TRBJ1-4 | TRBD1 | TRBV20-1 | NA | TGCAGTGCTAGTGCGGGGACAGGGGTCGAAAAACTGTTTTTT | CSASAGTGVEKLFF
TRBJ1-1 | TRBD1 | TRBV5-1 | NA | TGCGCCAGCAAGGGGGCAGCTTTGGGGAACACTGAAGCTTTCTTT | CASKGAALGNTEAFF
TRBJ2-2 | NA | TRBV7-3 | NA | TGTGCCAGCAGCTCAACAGGGAGTAAACCCGGGGAGCTGTTTTTT | CASSSTGSKPGELFF
TRBJ2-3 | NA | TRBV29-1 | once | TGCAGCCCCCGGGTAGCGGCCACAGATACGCAGTATTTT | CSPRVAATDTQYF
TRBJ2-7 | NA | TRBV5-1 | NA | TGCGCCAGCAGCTTGGTGTACGGCTACGAGCAGTACTTC | CASSLVYGYEQYF
TRBJ2-1 | TRBD1 | TRBV7-3 | NA | TGTGCCAGCAGCCCCGCCCCGGGACAGGGCTCTCCCCCGTTCTTC | CASSPAPGQGSPPFF
TRBJ1-1 | NA | TRBV2 | NA | TGTGCCAGCAGTGGGGGGGGAGGGAACACTGAAGCTTTCTTT | CASSGGGGNTEAFF
TRBJ2-7 | NA | TRBV21-1 | NA | TGTGCCAGCATACAGGGTACCGACGAGCAGTACTTC | CASIQGTDEQYF
TRBJ2-7 | TRBD2 | TRBV5-1 | NA | TGCGCCAGCAGCTTGGGCAACTTAGCGGGAGGCAACGAGCAGTACTTC | CASSLGNLAGGNEQYF
TRBJ2-7 | TRBD2 | TRBV7-2 | NA | TGTGCCAGCAGCCAGGGACTAGCGGTCGAGCAGTACTTC | CASSQGLAVEQYF
TRBJ1-5 | NA | TRBV30 | once | TGTGCCCTCGAGGCCGGCTCCAATCAGCCCCAGCATTTT | CALEAGSNQPQHF
TRBJ1-1 | TRBD1 | TRBV18 | NA | TGTGCCAGCTCACCGAGACCGGACAGGCGGAACACTGAAGCTTTCTTT | CASSPRPDRRNTEAFF
TRBJ1-1 | NA | TRBV6-5 | NA | TGTGCCAGCAGCACCCCAGGAGGGATGAACACTGAAGCTTTCTTT | CASSTPGGMNTEAFF
TRBJ2-7 | TRBD1 | TRBV29-1 | NA | TGCAGCGTTGAAGAAGGCGGGACAGGGGGGGCCTACGAGCAGTACTTC | CSVEEGGTGGAYEQYF
TRBJ2-5 | NA | TRBV9 | NA | TGTGCCAGCAGCGTAGAGGTGGGAGTAAGGGAGACCCAGTACTTC | CASSVEVGVRETQYF
TRBJ2-5 | NA | TRBV7-2 | NA | TGTGCCAGCAGCGATGTAGGGGCACACCTGGGGGAGACCCAGTACTTC | CASSDVGAHLGETQYF
TRBJ2-7 | NA | TRBV11-2 | NA | TGTGCCAGCAGCCAAGGCGGGGCTGGGCTCTACGAGCAGTACTTC | CASSQGGAGLYEQYF
TRBJ2-3 | TRBD2 | TRBV7-3 | NA | TGTGCCAGCTCGGACGGTAGCGGGAGCACAGATACGCAGTATTTT | CASSDGSGSTDTQYF
TRBJ2-7 | NA | TRBV19 | few | TGTGCCAGTAGTATAGGACGGGTTCAAGGGGTCGAGCAGTACTTC | CASSIGRVQGVEQYF
TRBJ2-1 | NA | TRBV2 | NA | TGTGCCAGCAGTGAACTCGAGACTAGGAGTGAGCAGTTCTTC | CASSELETRSEQFF
TRBJ1-1 | NA | TRBV7-3 | NA | TGTGCCAGCAGGCCTCAGGGTACGAACACTGAAGCTTTCTTT | CASRPQGTNTEAFF
TRBJ2-5 | TRBD1 | TRBV10-3 | NA | TGTGCCATCAGTGCCGGGACAGGGGGGCTAGTTCAAGAGACCCAGTACTTC | CAISAGTGGLVQETQYF
TRBJ1-5 | NA | TRBV19 | few | TGTGCCAGTAGAGGAGGGCTAAATCAGCCCCAGCATTTT | CASRGGLNQPQHF
TRBJ2-7 | NA | TRBV14 | few | TGTGCCAGCAGCCAAGATTTCGGGCAGGGAGGCTCCTACGAGCAGTACTTC | CASSQDFGQGGSYEQYF
TRBJ2-2 | TRBD1 | TRBV10-1 | NA | TGCGCCAGCATGAGTGGGACAGGGGCCACCGGGGAGCTGTTTTTT | CASMSGTGATGELFF
TRBJ1-6 | TRBD1 | TRBV18 | NA | TGTGCCAGCTCATCTTGGACAGGAGATGCCTATAATTCACCCCTCCACTTT | CASSSWTGDAYNSPLHF
TRBJ2-7 | NA | TRBV5-1 | NA | TGCGCCAGCAGCTGGACGGTTGGCGGGGAGGTCTACGAGCAGTACTTC | CASSWTVGGEVYEQYF
TRBJ2-1 | NA | TRBV5-1 | NA | TGCGCCAGCCTCGACAGGCCTAGCTCCTACAATGAGCAGTTCTTC | CASLDRPSSYNEQFF
TRBJ1-1 | NA | TRBV5-4 | NA | TGTGCCAGCAGCTTGGTCGGGGTTAGGACTGAAGCTTTCTTT | CASSLVGVRTEAFF
TRBJ2-2 | TRBD2 | TRBV9 | NA | TGTGCCAGCAGCGTAGGAGCGAGCGGGGGGAGTGGCGGGGAGCTGTTTTTT | CASSVGASGGSGGELFF
TRBJ1-4 | NA | TRBV2 | NA | TGTGCCAGCAGCAAGCGGAGGGAAGGTGAAAAACTGTTTTTT | CASSKRREGEKLFF
TRBJ2-2 | NA | TRBV7-5 | few | TGTGCCAGAAGCTCCCCTGCAGCCGCCGGGACAGAAATCACCGGGGAGCTGTTTTTT | CARSSPAAAGTEITGELFF
TRBJ2-2 | TRBD2 | TRBV4-3 | NA | TGCGCCAGCAGCCACGGTGGGACTAGCGGGACCAGCGCCGGGGAGCTGTTTTTT | CASSHGGTSGTSAGELFF
TRBJ1-1 | NA | TRBV5-4 | NA | TGTGCCAGCAGCTTGAATCGCGGAGGAACGGGCACTGAAGCTTTCTTT | CASSLNRGGTGTEAFF
TRBJ1-5 | NA | TRBV6-5 | NA | TGTGCCAGCAGTTCCCAATACAGTCAGCCCCAGCATTTT | CASSSQYSQPQHF
TRBJ2-1 | TRBD2 | TRBV5-1 | NA | TGCGCCAGCAGCTTGGCGAGCTCCACTAGCGGGGGAGGGAACTCCTACAATGAGCAGTTCTTC | CASSLASSTSGGGNSYNEQFF